These 9 T cell receptor beta chains share one sample of origin, sequenced in a study of cytomegalovirus exposure and HLA in healthy donors. Sequencing used immunoSEQ multiplex PCR; TCRdb keeps in-frame clones, though not all of them. The sample yields roughly 300,000 clones, about nine tenths seen once. What was sequenced was PBMCs. The receptors here all came from a young woman in good health and CMV-seropositive.

V is TRBV27 and J is TRBJ2-2; D uncertain. V shed 2 bases and J shed 7 bases, with 8 bases lying between them. The germline gives CDR1 MNHEY, CDR2 SMNVEV (reference sequence). The CDR3 sequence is 13 residues long. CDR3: CASSLQSIGELFF. The CDR3 nucleotides read TGTGCCAGCAGTTTACAGAGTATCGGGGAGCTGTTTTTT.

The V and J genes are TRBV6-1 and TRBJ1-2; tentatively, D is TRBD1 (6 bases). Trimming removed 3 bases at V and 3 bases at J, with 8 bases between. Germline lookup yields CDR1 MNHNS and CDR2 SASEGT. The CDR3 extends over 13 amino acids. CDR3 amino acids: CASSEGAHYGYTF. Written as DNA, the CDR3 is TGTGCCAGCAGTGAGGGGGCCCACTATGGCTACACCTTC.

The chain recombines TRBV15 with TRBJ1-2; D call uncertain. Trimming removed 2 bases from V and 8 bases from J, with 15 bases in between. This CDR3 spans 14 amino acids. The germline CDR1 and CDR2 sequences are LNHNV and YYDKDF (reference sequence). The CDR3 sequence: CATSRPDPGGGYTF. CDR3 coding DNA: TGTGCCACCAGCAGACCCGACCCAGGAGGCGGCTACACCTTC.

V and J are TRBV28 and TRBJ2-7; possibly TRBD2 for D (5 bases). CDR1 and CDR2 from the germline V gene are MDHEN and SYDVKM. Between the trimmed V and J ends, which lost 8 bases and 2 bases, there was a span of 25 bases. The CDR3 covers 17 residues. DNA for the CDR3: TGTGCCAGCCTCGGGGTAGTTGCGGTAAGGCAAACCTACGAGCAGTACTTC. This encodes CASLGVVAVRQTYEQYF.

This chain links TRBV10-2 with TRBJ2-2, with 14 bases lining up with TRBD2. Germline V lookup: CDR1 WSHSY, CDR2 SAAADI. This CDR3 has 19 residues. The ends lost 6 bases at V and 0 bases at J; junction bases unmatched: 9. The CDR3 is CASRHGTSGSQANTGELFF. As DNA, the CDR3 is TGCGCCAGCAGGCACGGGACTAGCGGGAGTCAGGCGAACACCGGGGAGCTGTTTTTT.

The chain recombines TRBV11-3 with TRBJ2-2; possible D gene TRBD1, 5 bases. V was cut by 5 bases and J by 1 base, with 11 bases left in between. There are 15 residues in the CDR3. The germline gives CDR1 SGHNT, CDR2 YENEEA. The CDR3 loop is CASSPSGMNTGELFF. In nucleotides, the CDR3 is TGTGCCAGCAGCCCATCAGGGATGAACACCGGGGAGCTGTTTTTT. Full variable domain (rest looked up from reference TRBV11-3 and TRBJ2-2): EAGVVQSPRYKIIEKKQPVAFWCNPISGHNTLYWYLQNLGQGPELLIRYENEEAVDDSQLPKDRFSAERLKGVDSTLKIQPAELGDSAVYLCASSPSGMNTGELFFGEGSRLTVL.

Only one count was recorded for this clone. J is TRBJ1-4 and V is TRBV5-1, with D possibly matching TRBD1 (5 bases). Deletions cut 0 bases from V and 2 bases from J, with 8 bases between. The CDR3 runs to 15 residues. Looked up from germline, CDR1 is SGHRS and CDR2 is YFSETQ. The CDR3 protein is CASSLAGNTNEKLFF. In DNA form, the CDR3 reads TGCGCCAGCAGCTTGGCAGGGAACACTAATGAAAAACTGTTTTTT.

The rearrangement uses TRBV19 and TRBJ2-1, with D possibly being TRBD2 (5 bases). The V gene's germline CDR1 is LNHDA and CDR2 SQIVND (reference sequence). This CDR3 has 15 residues. V was trimmed by 5 bases and J by 2 bases, leaving 13 bases between them. As DNA, the CDR3 is TGTGCCAGTAGTGGACTGGAGTCCCCCTACAATGAGCAGTTCTTC. It encodes CASSGLESPYNEQFF.

A single count supports this clone. The chain is built from TRBV30 and TRBJ1-5; the match to TRBD1 covers 7 bases. The CDR3 totals 13 residues. Germline V gene lookup returns CDR1 GTSNPN and CDR2 SVGIG (reference sequence). The V segment lost 1 base and the J segment 6 bases; nucleotides outside the gene matches: 3. CDR3 sequence: CAWSAQGVQPQHF. As DNA, the CDR3 is TGTGCCTGGAGTGCGCAGGGGGTTCAGCCCCAGCATTTT.